The 19 T cell receptor beta chains reported below all come from one sample, sequenced in a study of type 1 and type 2 diabetes patients. The PCR template was genomic DNA. A primer set of 30 forward and 13 reverse primers amplified the CDR3. Each CDR3 protein is one row after TCRdb ran MiXCR on the multiplex PCR reads. The table lists about 270,000 distinct CDR3 sequences, more than 40% of them singletons. Specimen: peripheral blood mononuclear cells (PBMCs). The receptors stem from a man between 18 and 29 years old with type 2 diabetes.

The gene calls are TRBV5-1 and TRBJ2-2, with D possibly matching TRBD1 (6 bases). CDR1 is SGHRS and CDR2 is YFSETQ in the germline V gene. Trimming shortened V by 3 bases and J by 1 base, and 10 bases separated the two germline ends. The CDR3 extends over 15 amino acids. This CDR3 is CASSSEGGNTGELFF. CDR3 DNA: TGCGCCAGCAGCTCCGAAGGGGGGAACACCGGGGAGCTGTTTTTT.

This clonotype was counted only a few times. The rearrangement uses TRBV19 and TRBJ2-1, with 8 nucleotides matching TRBD1. Looked up from germline, CDR1 is LNHDA and CDR2 is SQIVND (reference sequence). The junction had 4 bases not matched to a gene; V was cut back by 5 bases and J by 4 bases. The CDR3 consists of 14 residues. CDR3 nucleotides: TGTGCCAGTAGTCACAGGGGGAGGTACAATGAGCAGTTCTTC. Protein sequence: CASSHRGRYNEQFF. Filled out from reference TRBV19 and TRBJ2-1, the complete variable domain reads DGGITQSPKYLFRKEGQNVTLSCEQNLNHDAMYWYRQDPGQGLRLIYYSQIVNDFQKGDIAEGYSVSREKKESFPLTVTSAQKNPTAFYLCASSHRGRYNEQFFGPGTRLTVL.

This clonotype was seen more than once but under ten times. This chain uses TRBV20-1 with TRBJ2-1; 11 positions agree with TRBD2. Germline trimming cut 0 bases from V and 4 bases from J; bases unmatched to any gene: 17. This CDR3 is 20 amino acids long. Germline V gene sequence: CDR1 DFQATT, CDR2 SNEGSKA (reference sequence). Written as DNA, the CDR3 is TGCAGTGCTAGAGATAGGCCTACTAGCGGGAGAAGAGTGGAGTACAATGAGCAGTTCTTC. Amino acid sequence: CSARDRPTSGRRVEYNEQFF.

This clonotype was seen a few times. The genes are TRBV30 and TRBJ2-2; D possibly corresponds to TRBD1 (6 bases). The CDR3 has 16 residues. The V and J ends lost 2 bases and 0 bases respectively, with 13 bases between them. CDR1 is GTSNPN and CDR2 is SVGIG in the germline V gene (reference sequence). This chain's CDR3 is CAWSFIRGANTGELFF. In nucleotides, the CDR3 is TGTGCCTGGAGTTTCATCAGGGGAGCGAACACCGGGGAGCTGTTTTTT.

The CDR3 loop is CASEGSSYNEQFF. The DNA of the CDR3 is TGCGCCAGCGAGGGGAGCTCCTACAATGAGCAGTTCTTC. The chain has TRBV10-2 and TRBJ2-1, with D perhaps assigned TRBD1 or TRBD2 (5 bases each). CDR1 WSHSY and CDR2 SAAADI come from the germline V gene. V was cut by 8 bases and J by 0 bases, with 8 bases left in between. The CDR3 is 13 amino acids.

The CDR3 nucleotides are TGTGCCAGTAGTATTGGCTACACTGAAGCTTTCTTT. The encoded protein is CASSIGYTEAFF. The chain joins TRBV19 to TRBJ1-1; D unclear. V lost 3 bases and J lost 3, with 5 bases in between. The CDR3 contains 12 residues. Germline-derived CDR1 and CDR2 are LNHDA and SQIVND (reference sequence). Supplemented by reference TRBV19 and TRBJ1-1, the full variable domain reads DGGITQSPKYLFRKEGQNVTLSCEQNLNHDAMYWYRQDPGQGLRLIYYSQIVNDFQKGDIAEGYSVSREKKESFPLTVTSAQKNPTAFYLCASSIGYTEAFFGQGTRLTVV.

This clonotype has a handful of counts. This chain links TRBV12-3 or TRBV12-4 with TRBJ2-5; D possibly corresponds to TRBD1 (6 bases). V was clipped by 3 bases and J by 5 bases, with 10 bases between them. The CDR3 runs 13 residues. The CDR3 region is CASSFLTGETQYF. In nucleotides, the CDR3 is TGTGCCAGCAGTTTCCTGACAGGCGAGACCCAGTACTTC.

This chain uses TRBV11-1 with TRBJ2-7; no definite D call. From germline, CDR1 is SGHAT and CDR2 FQDESV (reference sequence). CDR3 length equals 13 residues. V was shortened by 4 bases and J by 0 bases, with 7 bases between the two germline ends. CDR3 loop: CASSSPFSYEQYF. CDR3 sequence (DNA): TGTGCCAGCAGCTCACCTTTCTCCTACGAGCAGTACTTC.

CDR3 residues: CASSLHTGRRNTGELFF. CDR3 in DNA: TGCGCCAGCAGCCTCCACACAGGGAGGCGGAACACCGGGGAGCTGTTTTTT. This chain links TRBV4-3 with TRBJ2-2; possibly TRBD1 or TRBD2 for D (6 bases each). Trimming pared 4 bases from V and 1 base from J, leaving 16 bases between. From germline, CDR1 is LGHNA and CDR2 YSLEER. The length of the CDR3 is 17 residues.

The chain links TRBV6-5 to TRBJ2-5; 10 bases agree with TRBD1. V was clipped by 7 bases and J by 6 bases; unmatched bases: 11. The germline V gene encodes CDR1 MNHEY and CDR2 SVGAGI. The length of the CDR3 is 15 residues. For the CDR3, the DNA is TGTGCCAGCACTCCGCCGGGACAGGGGAGGAAGACCCAGTACTTC. It codes for CASTPPGQGRKTQYF.

As to this clonotype: A much larger clone differs from this one at a single base, so this may be a read error. The chain uses TRBV2 and TRBJ1-5; D is unclear. The CDR3 length is 14 residues. In germline, CDR1 is SNHLY, CDR2 FYNNEI. For the CDR3, the DNA is TGTGCCAGCAGTGATCCCGTAGGCAATCAGCGCCAGCATTTT. Its translation is CASSDPVGNQRQHF.

The chain uses TRBV19 and TRBJ1-5, with a tentative D call TRBD1 (5 bases). The CDR3 has 15 residues. Trimming took 3 bases from V and 4 from J, leaving 13 bases between them. The germline gives CDR1 LNHDA, CDR2 SQIVND (reference sequence). The CDR3, as DNA: TGTGCCAGTAGTATTTCGGGGGGAACAAATCAGCCCCAGCATTTT. This gives the protein CASSISGGTNQPQHF.

The J gene is TRBJ2-7, the V gene TRBV6-5, with D perhaps matching TRBD1 (6 bases). In germline, CDR1 is MNHEY, CDR2 SVGAGI. V shed 11 bases and J shed 3 bases, with 17 bases lying between them. This CDR3 has 13 residues. CDR3 amino acids: CAAGDIAYYEQYF. CDR3 DNA sequence: TGTGCCGCCGGGGACATAGCCTACTACGAGCAGTACTTC.

The chain is built from TRBV20-1 and TRBJ2-7; possibly TRBD1 for D (5 bases). Trimming took off 3 bases at V and 2 bases at J, with 11 bases between the two ends. This CDR3 has 13 amino acids. Germline values: CDR1 DFQATT, CDR2 SNEGSKA (reference sequence). CDR3 DNA sequence: TGCAGTGCTAGGCCTCAGGGTACCTACGAGCAGTACTTC. It encodes CSARPQGTYEQYF.

The CDR3 reads CASSYPGTPNGAFF. The CDR3 nucleotides read TGTGCCAGCAGTTACCCCGGGACACCGAATGGAGCTTTCTTT. The chain couples TRBV6-5 to TRBJ1-1, with D possibly matching TRBD1 (6 bases). Germline CDR1 is MNHEY and CDR2 is SVGAGI. The CDR3 contains 14 residues. V lost 2 bases and J 10 bases, leaving 17 bases between the germline ends.

This chain links TRBV30 with TRBJ1-2, with a possible D match to TRBD1 (5 bases). Trimming cost V 5 bases and J 8 bases, with 18 bases left between them. CDR1 GTSNPN and CDR2 SVGIG come from the germline V gene (reference sequence). The CDR3 is 13 amino acids. CDR3 region: CAWDTQGRGGYTF. CDR3 coding DNA: TGTGCCTGGGACACCCAGGGCAGAGGAGGCTACACCTTC.

V gene TRBV19 combines with J gene TRBJ1-1, with TRBD1 as a possible D gene (5 bases). V lost 6 bases to trimming and J lost 1 base, with 15 bases between them. This CDR3 is built from 15 residues. The germline V gene encodes CDR1 LNHDA and CDR2 SQIVND (reference sequence). CDR3 protein: CASRTTGLSNTEAFF. CDR3 bases: TGTGCCAGTAGGACAACGGGACTTTCGAACACTGAAGCTTTCTTT.

This clonotype was found a few times. The genes are TRBV6-6 and TRBJ2-3; 9 nucleotides line up with TRBD1. The CDR3 loop spans 15 amino acids. The germline gives CDR1 MNHNY, CDR2 SVGAGI (reference sequence). V lost 2 bases to trimming and J lost 5 bases; unmatched junction nucleotides: 5. DNA of the CDR3: TGTGCCAGCAGTTACACACAGGGGGCGGGAGATACGCAGTATTTT. Its protein is CASSYTQGAGDTQYF.

The chain uses TRBV25-1 and TRBJ2-7; 7 bases align to TRBD1. The germline CDR1 and CDR2 sequences are MGHDK and SYGVNS. J lost 7 bases, V lost 7 bases, and 10 bases had no gene match. This CDR3 has 13 amino acids. The CDR3 protein is CASTNRGGGEQYF. CDR3 nucleotides: TGTGCCAGCACAAACAGGGGTGGCGGGGAGCAGTACTTC.